The 21 T cell receptor beta chains presented below share a single source sample, sequenced in a study of human T cells and chemical hapten exposure (dated by TCRdb to about 2021). The meaning of the sample's time point label: patch test 2, 6 weeks after DPC sensitization. This specimen's treatment or condition label, interpreted: therapeutic diphenylcyclopropenone sensitization with weekly scalp DPC. The library was obtained by RACE. The instrument was a NextSeq 500. In TCRdb, the public reads were trimmed at Q25 with fastp and aligned with MiXCR, with productive beta chains retained. Entries are consolidated by CDR3 protein sequence, retaining the most common genes and DNA. In all, the sample holds roughly 52,000 distinct CDR3 sequences, and about 10% of those were seen once. The top ten clones comprise about 1.7% of the sample. Source: whole blood, taken in connection with sensitization to the hapten diphenylcyclopropenone (DPC). The receptors were sampled from a woman aged 50 to 60 with alopecia areata. Some clones in this sample may be carry-over from other donors' samples.

This clonotype was detected many times. The chain employs TRBV7-9 and TRBJ1-1; maybe TRBD1 (5 bases). CDR3 length: 14 amino acids. V was pared by 4 bases and J by 5 bases, with 14 bases between. Looked up from germline, CDR1 is SEHNR and CDR2 is FQNEAQ (reference sequence). The DNA of the CDR3 is TGTGCCAGCAGCTCCGGGGCTGGGTGGACTGAAGCTTTCTTT. Translating gives CASSSGAGWTEAFF.

This clonotype was seen many times. The J gene is TRBJ1-1, the V gene TRBV18, with 8 positions matching TRBD1. CDR3 length: 15 amino acids. Trimming took 2 bases from V and 1 from J; bases not matched to a gene: 3. The germline V gene encodes CDR1 KGHSH and CDR2 LQKENI. CDR3 nucleotide sequence: TGTGCCAGCTCACCAGGACAGGGAACGAACACTGAAGCTTTCTTT. Encoded protein: CASSPGQGTNTEAFF.

This clonotype has at least ten counts. This chain's CDR3 is CASSLGEADTQYF. For the CDR3, the DNA is TGTGCCAGCAGCTTAGGAGAAGCAGATACGCAGTATTTT. The genes are TRBV7-9 and TRBJ2-3; unclear D gene. V lost 1 base and J 4 bases, leaving 6 bases between the germline ends. This CDR3 region has 13 residues. Germline-derived CDR1 and CDR2 are SEHNR and FQNEAQ (reference sequence).

This clonotype appeared a few times. The genes are TRBV5-1 and TRBJ1-3, with no clear D. V lost 2 bases and J 8 bases, leaving 5 bases between the germline ends. The CDR3 length is 11 residues. Germline CDR1 and CDR2: SGHRS and YFSETQ. CDR3 in DNA: TGCGCCAGCAGCTTAGAGGACACCATATATTTT. Protein sequence: CASSLEDTIYF.

DNA for the CDR3: TGCGCCAGCTCTGCCGGGACAAACGCCCAGACACAAGAGACCCAGTACTTC. Protein: CASSAGTNAQTQETQYF. The V gene is TRBV5-1, the J gene TRBJ2-5, with D possibly matching TRBD1 (6 bases). The CDR3 has 17 amino acids. The V end was cut by 7 bases, the J end by 2 bases, with 24 bases between. CDR1 SGHRS and CDR2 YFSETQ come from the germline V gene.

CDR3: CAIKSTGGPNIQYF. The CDR3 bases are TGTGCCATCAAAAGTACCGGGGGGCCTAACATTCAGTACTTC. The V call is TRBV10-3, the J call TRBJ2-4; weak D call: TRBD2 (7 bases). Germline CDR1 reads ENHRY; CDR2 reads SYGVKD. V gave up 7 bases and J gave up 7 bases, with 17 bases separating them. This CDR3 contains 14 residues.

This clonotype occurred many times. V usage is TRBV18 and J usage is TRBJ1-4; no clear D gene. V lost 6 bases, J lost 8 bases, and 7 bases lay in between. Per germline, CDR1 KGHSH and CDR2 LQKENI. CDR3 length: 11 amino acids. The CDR3 DNA reads as TGTGCCAGCTCTCAAGACGAAAAACTGTTTTTT. Translating gives CASSQDEKLFF.

The chain joins TRBV24-1 to TRBJ2-3, with 9 bases matching TRBD2. The CDR3 runs to 14 residues. Germline V gene sequence: CDR1 KGHDR, CDR2 SFDVKD. Trimming cost V 10 bases and J 6 bases; bases outside gene matches: 10. In DNA form, the CDR3 reads TGTGCCACGGAGGGCGGGAGGGCCAGGGATACGCAGTATTTT. Translated: CATEGGRARDTQYF.

This clonotype was observed at least ten times. The chain uses TRBV5-1 and TRBJ2-5; TRBD2 aligns across 9 bases. In germline, CDR1 is SGHRS, CDR2 YFSETQ. J was trimmed by 5 bases and V by 3 bases; bases with no gene match: 8. The CDR3 spans 15 residues. The CDR3 DNA follows: TGCGCCAGCAGCTCAAATTCTGGACTAGCGGAGACCCAGTACTTC. The encoded protein is CASSSNSGLAETQYF.

This clonotype has a count of ten or more. The chain combines TRBV20-1 with TRBJ2-1; 7 bases map to TRBD2. The germline gives CDR1 DFQATT, CDR2 SNEGSKA (reference sequence). V lost 1 base, J lost 5 bases, and 8 bases stayed unmatched. The CDR3 has 15 residues. The CDR3 bases are TGCAGTGCTAGAGGCTCCAGCGGGGTTAACAATGAGCAGTTCTTC. Protein sequence: CSARGSSGVNNEQFF.

This clonotype was detected a few times. The chain has TRBV7-9 and TRBJ1-1; D perhaps matches TRBD1 (6 bases). The germline V gene has CDR1 SEHNR and CDR2 FQNEAQ (reference sequence). Trimming removed 1 base at V and 3 bases at J, with 15 bases between. The length of the CDR3 is 16 residues. CDR3 amino acids: CASSLVSGAVDTEAFF. The CDR3 DNA sequence: TGTGCCAGCAGCTTAGTATCGGGGGCAGTGGACACTGAAGCTTTCTTT.

As for this clonotype: A much larger clone differs by one base, so this may be a read error. The chain couples TRBV6-5 to TRBJ2-7; 7 positions match TRBD2. Trimming removed 6 bases from V and 0 bases from J; junction bases left unmatched: 8. This CDR3 spans 15 amino acids. CDR1 is MNHEY and CDR2 is SVGAGI in the germline V gene. This CDR3 reads CASSCSGTTSYEQYF. CDR3 nucleotide sequence: TGTGCCAGCAGCTGCAGCGGGACTACCTCCTACGAGCAGTACTTC.

In this sample, this clonotype turned up many times. V usage is TRBV12-3 or TRBV12-4 and J usage is TRBJ1-2, with D maybe TRBD1 (5 bases). With 5 bases removed from V and 7 bases from J, the gap between germline ends came to 8 bases. The CDR3 has 11 residues. CDR3 amino acids: CASSTQGGYTF. The CDR3, as DNA: TGTGCCAGCAGTACCCAGGGTGGCTACACCTTC.

This clonotype was detected only a few times. The rearrangement joins TRBV24-1 to TRBJ2-3; 13 bases are a match to TRBD2. In germline, CDR1 is KGHDR, CDR2 SFDVKD. Trimming removed 5 bases from V and 6 bases from J; junction bases left unmatched: 7. CDR3 length: 16 residues. CDR3 loop: CATSGSGLAGADTQYF. CDR3 coding DNA: TGTGCCACCAGTGGTTCCGGACTAGCGGGAGCGGATACGCAGTATTTT.

The chain uses TRBV15 and TRBJ2-1; TRBD1 aligns across 7 bases. J gave up 4 bases and V 2 bases, and 8 bases lay outside the gene matches. This CDR3 has 16 amino acids. The germline V gene has CDR1 LNHNV and CDR2 YYDKDF (reference sequence). This CDR3 is CATSRSGQSSYNEQFF. CDR3 DNA: TGTGCCACCAGCAGATCGGGACAGAGCTCTTACAATGAGCAGTTCTTC.

The CDR3 DNA reads TGCAGCGTTGAGCCGGGTACAGATACGCAGTATTTT. Translating gives CSVEPGTDTQYF. The gene calls are TRBV29-1 and TRBJ2-3; D not resolved. V gave up 3 bases and J gave up 3 bases, with 7 bases separating them. Germline loops: CDR1 SQVTM, CDR2 ANQGSEA. The CDR3 runs to 12 residues.

The V and J genes are TRBV20-1 and TRBJ2-4; D possibly corresponds to TRBD2 (5 bases). Germline CDR1 reads DFQATT; CDR2 reads SNEGSKA (reference sequence). The germline V and J ends were trimmed by 4 bases and 0 bases, with 7 bases remaining between them. The CDR3 runs 13 residues. CDR3 protein: CSANGLAKNIQYF. The CDR3 nucleotides are TGCAGTGCTAACGGACTAGCCAAAAACATTCAGTACTTC.

This clonotype was detected a few times. One end of the junction fails to match germline, which may point to a read error. The chain links TRBV7-2 to TRBJ2-7, with D tentatively TRBD1 (7 bases). CDR1 is SGHTA, CDR2 FQGNSA, per germline. The length of the CDR3 is 12 residues. The CDR3 region is CASSARGATPLF. CDR3 DNA sequence: TGTGCCAGCAGCGCCAGGGGGGCTACCCCTCTCTTC. Complete variable domain (other parts from reference TRBV7-2 and TRBJ2-7): GAGVSQSPSNKVTEKGKDVELRCDPISGHTALYWYRQSLGQGLEFLIYFQGNSAPDKSGLPSDRFSAERTGGSVSTLTIQRTQQEDSAVYLCASSARGATPLFGPGTRLTVT.

The chain joins TRBV12-3 or TRBV12-4 to TRBJ1-5; D not certain. This CDR3 region has 11 residues. V was shortened by 4 bases and J by 12 bases, with 10 bases between the two germline ends. CDR3: CASSSGVLQHF. CDR3 nucleotides: TGTGCCAGCAGTTCTGGGGTGCTCCAGCATTTT.

This chain links TRBV4-3 with TRBJ2-3; D gene uncertain. CDR1 and CDR2 from the germline V gene are LGHNA and YSLEER. There are 13 residues in the CDR3. Between the trimmed V and J ends, which lost 4 bases and 6 bases, there was a span of 11 bases. CDR3 bases: TGCGCCAGCAGCCGAACGGCCGTCGATACGCAGTATTTT. Its translation is CASSRTAVDTQYF.

The rearrangement joins TRBV5-1 to TRBJ2-7, with D possibly being TRBD1 (6 bases). This CDR3 spans 13 amino acids. The V end lost 8 bases, the J end lost 3 bases, and 15 bases lay between the germline ends. Germline V gene lookup returns CDR1 SGHRS and CDR2 YFSETQ. CDR3 region: CASSGQTNYEQYF. CDR3 nucleotides: TGCGCCAGTTCAGGACAGACAAACTACGAGCAGTACTTC.